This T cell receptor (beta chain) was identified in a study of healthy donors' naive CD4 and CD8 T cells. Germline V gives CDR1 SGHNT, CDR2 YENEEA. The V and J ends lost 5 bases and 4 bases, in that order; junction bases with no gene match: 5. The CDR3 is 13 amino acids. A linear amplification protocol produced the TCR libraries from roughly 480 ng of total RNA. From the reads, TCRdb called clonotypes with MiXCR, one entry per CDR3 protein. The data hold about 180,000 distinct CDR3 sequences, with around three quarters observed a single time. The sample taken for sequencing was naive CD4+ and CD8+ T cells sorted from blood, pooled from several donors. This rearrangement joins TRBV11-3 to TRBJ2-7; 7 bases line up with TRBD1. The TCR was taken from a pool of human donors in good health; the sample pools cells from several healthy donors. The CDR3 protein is CASSAGTVYEQYF. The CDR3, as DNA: TGTGCCAGCAGCGCCGGGACAGTATACGAGCAGTACTTC.